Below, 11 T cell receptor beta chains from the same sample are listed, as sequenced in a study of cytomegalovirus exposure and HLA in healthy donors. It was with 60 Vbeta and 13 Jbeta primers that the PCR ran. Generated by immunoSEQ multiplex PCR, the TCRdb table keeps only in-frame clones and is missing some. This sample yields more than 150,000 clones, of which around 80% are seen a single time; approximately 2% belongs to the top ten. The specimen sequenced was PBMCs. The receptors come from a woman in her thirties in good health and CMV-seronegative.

The CDR3 reads CAWSAPGVYEQYF. The CDR3, as DNA: TGTGCCTGGAGTGCCCCAGGGGTTTACGAGCAGTACTTC. The J gene is TRBJ2-5, the V gene TRBV30; maybe TRBD1 (6 bases). The J call is doubtful: the DNA matches TRBJ2-7 better. Per the germline V gene, CDR1 is GTSNPN and CDR2 is SVGIG (reference sequence). The CDR3 is made up of 13 amino acids.

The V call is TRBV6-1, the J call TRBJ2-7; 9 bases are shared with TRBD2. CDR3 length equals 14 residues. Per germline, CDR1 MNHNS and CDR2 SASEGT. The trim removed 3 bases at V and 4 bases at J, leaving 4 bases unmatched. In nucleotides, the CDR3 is TGTGCCAGCAGTGATACGGGACTAGCTTACGAGCAGTACTTC. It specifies CASSDTGLAYEQYF.

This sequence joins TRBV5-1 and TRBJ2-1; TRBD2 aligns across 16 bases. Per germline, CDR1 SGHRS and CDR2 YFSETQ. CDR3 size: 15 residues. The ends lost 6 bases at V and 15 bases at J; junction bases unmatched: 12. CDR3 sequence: CASTPSGLAGGARFF. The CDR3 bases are TGCGCCAGCACCCCATCGGGACTAGCGGGGGGGGCAAGGTTCTTC. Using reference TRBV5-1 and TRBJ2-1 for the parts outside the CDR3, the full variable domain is KAGVTQTPRYLIKTRGQQVTLSCSPISGHRSVSWYQQTPGQGLQFLFEYFSETQRNKGNFPGRFSGRQFSNSRSEMNVSTLELGDSALYLCASTPSGLAGGARFFGPGTRLTVL.

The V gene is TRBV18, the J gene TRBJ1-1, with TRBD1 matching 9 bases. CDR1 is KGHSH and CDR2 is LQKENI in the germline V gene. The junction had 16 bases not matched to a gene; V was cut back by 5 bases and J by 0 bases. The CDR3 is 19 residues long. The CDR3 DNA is TGTGCCAGCTCATCCCTGGGACAGGGCGCAAGGGGGATGAACACTGAAGCTTTCTTT. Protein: CASSSLGQGARGMNTEAFF.

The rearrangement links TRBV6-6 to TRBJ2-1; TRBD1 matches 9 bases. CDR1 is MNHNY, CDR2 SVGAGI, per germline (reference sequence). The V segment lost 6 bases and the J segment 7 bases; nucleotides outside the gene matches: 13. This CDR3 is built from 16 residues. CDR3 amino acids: CASRITSGTGHNEQFF. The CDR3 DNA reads TGTGCCAGCAGAATCACTTCCGGGACAGGGCATAATGAGCAGTTCTTC.

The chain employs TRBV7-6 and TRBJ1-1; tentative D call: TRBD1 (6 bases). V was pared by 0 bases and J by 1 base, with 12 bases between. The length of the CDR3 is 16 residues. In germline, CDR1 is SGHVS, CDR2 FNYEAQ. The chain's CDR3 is CASSLAGARGNTEAFF. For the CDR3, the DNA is TGTGCCAGCAGCTTAGCAGGGGCCAGGGGGAACACTGAAGCTTTCTTT. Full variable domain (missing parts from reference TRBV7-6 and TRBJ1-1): GAGVSQSPRYKVTKRGQDVALRCDPISGHVSLYWYRQALGQGPEFLTYFNYEAQQDKSGLPNDRFSAERPEGSISTLTIQRTEQRDSAMYRCASSLAGARGNTEAFFGQGTRLTVV.

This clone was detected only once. Here the CDR3 DNA reads TGTGCTAGTGGTCCCTGGACAGGGGGCTTCAATCAGCCCCAGCATTTT. The encoded protein is CASGPWTGGFNQPQHF. This chain uses TRBV12-5 with TRBJ1-5, with TRBD1 identical over 11 bases. Losses at the gene ends were 5 bases for V and 3 bases for J; bases not matched to a gene: 6. Germline CDR1 reads LGHNT; CDR2 reads FRNRAP. There are 16 residues in the CDR3.

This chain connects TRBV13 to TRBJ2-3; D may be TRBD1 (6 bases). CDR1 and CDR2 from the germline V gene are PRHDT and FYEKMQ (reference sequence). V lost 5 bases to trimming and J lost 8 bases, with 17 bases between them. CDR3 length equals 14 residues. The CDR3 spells CASSGGGRVRTQYF. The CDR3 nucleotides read TGTGCCAGCAGCGGGGGCGGAAGGGTGCGTACGCAGTATTTT.

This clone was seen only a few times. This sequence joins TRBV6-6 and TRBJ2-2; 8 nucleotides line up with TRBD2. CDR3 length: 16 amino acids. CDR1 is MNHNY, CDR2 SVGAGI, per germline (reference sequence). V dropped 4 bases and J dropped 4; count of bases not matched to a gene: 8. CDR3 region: CASSLEREGPTGELFF. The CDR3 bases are TGTGCCAGCAGTTTAGAACGGGAGGGCCCCACCGGGGAGCTGTTTTTT.

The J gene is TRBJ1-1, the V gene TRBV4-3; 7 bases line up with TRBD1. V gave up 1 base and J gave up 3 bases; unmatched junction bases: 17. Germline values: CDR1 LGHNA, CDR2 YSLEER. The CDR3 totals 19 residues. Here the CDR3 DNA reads TGCGCCAGCAGCCAAGTCAAAATGACAGGGCACTTCAGGGACACTGAAGCTTTCTTT. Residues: CASSQVKMTGHFRDTEAFF.

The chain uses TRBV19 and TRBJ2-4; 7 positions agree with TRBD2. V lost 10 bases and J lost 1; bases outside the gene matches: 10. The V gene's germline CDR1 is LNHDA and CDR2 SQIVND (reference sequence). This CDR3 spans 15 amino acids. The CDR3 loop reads CATTPGGMAKNIQYF. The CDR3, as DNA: TGTGCCACAACTCCCGGGGGGATGGCCAAAAACATTCAGTACTTC. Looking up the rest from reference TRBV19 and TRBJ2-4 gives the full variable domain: DGGITQSPKYLFRKEGQNVTLSCEQNLNHDAMYWYRQDPGQGLRLIYYSQIVNDFQKGDIAEGYSVSREKKESFPLTVTSAQKNPTAFYLCATTPGGMAKNIQYFGAGTRLSVL.